The rows below give T cell receptor beta chains drawn from one sample of a study of T cell repertoires in cytomegalovirus infection. TCRdb fed the reads into MiXCR, producing one record per CDR3 protein. The sample lists 250,000 to 400,000 distinct CDR3 sequences, around 25% seen once, with roughly 14% in the top ten. Their cognate antigens are unknown. Material: cultured PBMCs, obtained from culture after CMV antigen stimulation. The receptors were sampled from a human donor in good health (CMV status not recorded). Some clones in this sample may be carry-over from other donors' samples. Each CDR3 is given without its conserved first and last residue.

>TRBJ2-6|TRBV20-1
SASPPQGTFSESANVLT
>TRBJ1-1|TRBV27
VSFKRNVGHPNTEAF
>TRBJ1-5|TRBV7-2
ASSPMGQIHQPQH
>TRBJ1-1|TRBV6-1
ASRYRVGGTEAF
>TRBJ1-6|TRBV12-3/TRBV12-4
ASSFSGGVSPLH
>TRBJ2-1|TRBV7-2
ASSSHSGGEQF
>TRBJ1-2|TRBV12-3/TRBV12-4
ASSFSTPGQGSYGYT
>TRBJ2-7|TRBV28
ASSSVANEQY
>TRBJ2-5|TRBV6-5
ASSYSQTSQRETQY
>TRBJ2-3|TRBV6-5
ASSYSPAGRDTQY
>TRBJ1-4|TRBV29-1
SVEGVNNEKLF
>TRBJ1-3|TRBV7-2
ASSRGTGGRGAGNTIY
>TRBJ2-1|TRBV7-6
ASELRSREDNEQF
>TRBJ2-1|TRBV6-4
ASSDGTGNEQF
>TRBJ2-1|TRBV7-3
ASSSSRLGWNEQF
>TRBJ2-5|TRBV27
ASSSLGNAQETQY
>TRBJ2-1|TRBV11-2
ASSLRRVTEQF
>TRBJ1-4|TRBV4-3
ASGDRGIGKLF
>TRBJ2-1|TRBV19
ASSWTGLFRNEQF
>TRBJ1-2|TRBV27
ASSPRTGVKGYT
>TRBJ2-5|TRBV11-2
ASSPEDGETQY
>TRBJ2-5|TRBV11-3
ASSLGTGGTQY
>TRBJ2-1|TRBV7-8
ASSLGRTSVNEQF
>TRBJ2-7|TRBV19
ASSIDHHREGYEQY
>TRBJ2-3|TRBV9
ASSPRRQLAGGTDTQY
>TRBJ2-5|TRBV20-1
SASTQETQY
>TRBJ1-2|TRBV4-3
ASSQGTGIKDGYT
>TRBJ1-1|TRBV10-3
AISESDRQTTTL
>TRBJ2-2|TRBV15
ATSSRAYSLTGELF
>TRBJ2-1|TRBV12-5
ASGDGPYNEQF
>TRBJ2-5|TRBV10-3
AIMAQYQETQY
>TRBJ2-1|TRBV7-9
ASSLAYQKRGTRTYNEQF
>TRBJ2-3|TRBV27
ASSLLGEPSTDTQY